A single sample is the source of the 32 T cell receptor beta chains below, sequenced in a study of shared clonotypes between healthy human individuals. Assay used: immunoSEQ multiplex PCR; TCRdb lists only in-frame clones, some missing. The profile shows under 600,000 clones, roughly 72% of them singletons. Material for sequencing was PBMCs. The receptor source for this set is a woman between 40 and 50 years old in good health. Some clones in this sample may be carry-over from other donors' samples.

The chain's CDR3 is CASSTPDRGGAETQYF. Here the CDR3 DNA reads TGTGCCAGCAGTACTCCAGACAGGGGAGGCGCGGAGACCCAGTACTTC. The chain employs TRBV6-6 and TRBJ2-5; 8 bases align to TRBD1. This CDR3 region has 16 residues. V lost 5 bases, J lost 5 bases, and 13 bases stayed unmatched. Germline CDR1 MNHNY, CDR2 SVGAGI (reference sequence).

J is TRBJ2-1 and V is TRBV2, with D perhaps TRBD1 or TRBD2 (5 bases each). In germline, CDR1 is SNHLY, CDR2 FYNNEI. The CDR3 spans 15 residues. Between the trimmed V and J ends, which lost 5 bases and 0 bases, there was a span of 11 bases. Here the CDR3 DNA reads TGTGCCAGCAGTAGGGACCAGAGCTCCTACAATGAGCAGTTCTTC. This codes for CASSRDQSSYNEQFF.

This clone was recorded once. The gene calls are TRBV9 and TRBJ1-3; 7 bases line up with TRBD1. The CDR3 runs 14 residues. Trimming took 3 bases from V and 4 from J; bases not matched to a gene: 4. Germline V lookup: CDR1 SGDLS, CDR2 YYNGEE. The CDR3 DNA is TGTGCCAGCAGCGCAGGGACAGCCGGAAACACCATATATTTT. This gives the protein CASSAGTAGNTIYF.

V is TRBV4-1 and J is TRBJ2-3; 11 nucleotides agree with TRBD2. The V gene end was trimmed by 4 bases and the J gene end by 6 bases; junction bases not matched to a gene: 9. Germline values: CDR1 MGHRA, CDR2 YSYEKL. This CDR3 has 16 residues. The CDR3 DNA follows: TGCGCCAGCAGCCTTACTAGCGGGAGTTGGGTCGATACGCAGTATTTT. It is translated as CASSLTSGSWVDTQYF.

The chain employs TRBV6-6 and TRBJ1-4; no firm D call. Trimming shortened V by 8 bases and J by 4 bases, and 5 bases separated the two germline ends. Germline V gene data show CDR1 as MNHNY and CDR2 as SVGAGI (reference sequence). The CDR3 covers 11 residues. In DNA, the CDR3 is TGTGCCAGCCACGGTAATGAAAAACTGTTTTTT. As protein: CASHGNEKLFF.

The gene calls are TRBV25-1 and TRBJ1-2, with D perhaps TRBD1 (5 bases). Trimming took 4 bases from V and 6 from J, leaving 12 bases between them. Germline V lookup: CDR1 MGHDK, CDR2 SYGVNS. CDR3 size: 13 residues. The DNA for the CDR3 is TGTGCCAGCAGTGCCCGGGGGGTCAATGGCTACACCTTC. It encodes CASSARGVNGYTF.

V usage is TRBV9 and J usage is TRBJ1-2; 12 positions agree with TRBD1. This CDR3 has 21 amino acids. V dropped 0 bases and J dropped 0; count of bases not matched to a gene: 15. Looked up from germline, CDR1 is SGDLS and CDR2 is YYNGEE. CDR3 protein: CASSVAGGTGGVNSPNYGYTF. DNA of the CDR3: TGTGCCAGCAGCGTAGCTGGCGGGACAGGGGGCGTTAATTCTCCTAACTATGGCTACACCTTC.

This clone has just a few counts. V is TRBV18 and J is TRBJ2-5, with D possibly matching TRBD2 (5 bases). V was cut by 2 bases and J by 3 bases, with 7 bases left in between. The germline V gene encodes CDR1 KGHSH and CDR2 LQKENI. This CDR3 is 13 amino acids long. The CDR3 coding sequence is TGTGCCAGCTCACCAGCTAGCAAAGAGACCCAGTACTTC. Translated, it gives CASSPASKETQYF.

The chain couples TRBV7-9 to TRBJ1-1; no clear D. Trimming cost V 6 bases and J 5 bases, with 4 bases left between them. This CDR3 is 10 amino acids long. Germline V lookup: CDR1 SEHNR, CDR2 FQNEAQ (reference sequence). The CDR3 loop is CASSKTEAFF. The CDR3 bases are TGTGCCAGCAGTAAAACTGAAGCTTTCTTT.

The gene calls are TRBV5-1 and TRBJ1-1; 8 nucleotides line up with TRBD1. The CDR3 sequence is 14 residues long. Germline V CDR1 and CDR2: SGHRS, YFSETQ. V was clipped by 4 bases and J by 3 bases; unmatched bases: 5. The CDR3 DNA reads as TGCGCCAGCAGCCCCCAGGGGGCGGACACTGAAGCTTTCTTT. Protein product: CASSPQGADTEAFF.

This clone was seen repeatedly, ten times or more. This same CDR3 is encoded by further DNA sequences in the sample. The chain combines TRBV28 with TRBJ2-1; no clear D. The CDR3 contains 14 residues. V was pared by 3 bases and J by 0 bases, with 6 bases between. CDR1 is MDHEN, CDR2 SYDVKM, per germline. The CDR3, as DNA: TGTGCCAGCAGTTTTCCGAGCTCCTACAATGAGCAGTTCTTC. The encoded protein is CASSFPSSYNEQFF. Supplemented by reference TRBV28 and TRBJ2-1, the full variable domain reads DVKVTQSSRYLVKRTGEKVFLECVQDMDHENMFWYRQDPGLGLRLIYFSYDVKMKEKGDIPEGYSVSREKKERFSLILESASTNQTSMYLCASSFPSSYNEQFFGPGTRLTVL.

The V call is TRBV18, the J call TRBJ2-7, with D possibly being TRBD1 (6 bases). Germline V gene data show CDR1 as KGHSH and CDR2 as LQKENI. CDR3 size: 16 residues. With 5 bases removed from V and 6 bases from J, the gap between germline ends came to 23 bases. The DNA of the CDR3 is TGTGCCAGCTCAGCCAACTCGAATGGACAGTTGGGCGAGCAGTACTTC. Translated: CASSANSNGQLGEQYF. Using reference TRBV18 and TRBJ2-7 for the parts outside the CDR3, the full variable domain is NAGVMQNPRHLVRRRGQEARLRCSPMKGHSHVYWYRQLPEEGLKFMVYLQKENIIDESGMPKERFSAEFPKEGPSILRIQQVVRGDSAAYFCASSANSNGQLGEQYFGPGTRLTVT.

The rearrangement joins TRBV15 to TRBJ2-7; possibly TRBD2 for D (6 bases). Germline CDR1 is LNHNV and CDR2 is YYDKDF (reference sequence). CDR3 length: 13 residues. Between the trimmed V and J ends, which lost 0 bases and 6 bases, there was a span of 9 bases. The CDR3 sequence is CATSRDLGGEQYF. CDR3 nucleotides: TGTGCCACCAGCAGAGATCTGGGGGGCGAGCAGTACTTC.

The CDR3, as DNA: TGTGCCAGCAGCCCCCAGGGGGTGGAGACTGAAGCTTTCTTT. Protein: CASSPQGVETEAFF. The V call is TRBV7-9, the J call TRBJ1-1, with TRBD1 matching over 7 bases. V was clipped by 5 bases and J by 5 bases; unmatched bases: 8. The CDR3 is 14 amino acids. Germline assignment: CDR1 SEHNR and CDR2 FQNEAQ (reference sequence).

The chain joins TRBV7-9 to TRBJ1-1; TRBD1 matches at 9 bases. CDR1 is SEHNR and CDR2 is FQNEAQ in the germline V gene (reference sequence). V lost 5 bases and J lost 10; bases outside the gene matches: 14. This CDR3 contains 15 residues. The CDR3 spells CASSRMGQGEERAFF. The CDR3 nucleotides read TGTGCCAGCAGCCGGATGGGACAGGGTGAGGAGAGAGCTTTCTTT.

V gene TRBV7-2 combines with J gene TRBJ2-3; D is undetermined. The V and J ends lost 0 bases and 4 bases respectively, with 8 bases between them. Germline V lookup: CDR1 SGHTA, CDR2 FQGNSA. The CDR3 is 14 amino acids. The CDR3 is CASSLASIADTQYF. The DNA for the CDR3 is TGTGCCAGCAGCTTAGCCTCCATAGCAGATACGCAGTATTTT.

V and J are TRBV4-3 and TRBJ1-2, with a possible D match to TRBD1 (6 bases). This CDR3 contains 15 residues. The ends were cut back, 1 base at V and 5 bases at J, with 14 bases in the middle. CDR1 is LGHNA and CDR2 is YSLEER in the germline V gene. The CDR3 loop is CASSQGSGTQYGYTF. The CDR3 DNA sequence: TGCGCCAGCAGCCAAGGCTCCGGGACACAATATGGCTACACCTTC.

The chain employs TRBV7-3 and TRBJ2-2; TRBD2 is a possible D gene (5 bases). CDR3 length: 16 residues. V gave up 0 bases and J gave up 6 bases, with 14 bases separating them. Germline V gene sequence: CDR1 SGHTA, CDR2 FQGTGA. The CDR3 protein is CASSLTGAGLPGELFF. CDR3 in DNA: TGTGCCAGCAGCTTAACTGGTGCTGGACTTCCCGGGGAGCTGTTTTTT.

The DNA of the CDR3 is TGTGCCAGCAGCTTGACGCAGGGAGGAAATGAAAAACTGTTTTTT. Its translation: CASSLTQGGNEKLFF. V is TRBV5-6 and J is TRBJ1-4, with D possibly being TRBD1 (5 bases). This CDR3 is 15 amino acids long. Trimming cost V 1 base and J 5 bases, with 12 bases left between them. The germline gives CDR1 SGHDT, CDR2 YYEEEE.

This clone was counted once. The gene calls are TRBV19 and TRBJ2-1; D not resolved. Germline CDR1 and CDR2: LNHDA and SQIVND (reference sequence). V was clipped by 5 bases and J by 9 bases, with 11 bases between them. The CDR3 covers 12 residues. CDR3 nucleotide sequence: TGTGCCAGTAGTGCCACATTGGGTGAGCAGTTCTTC. Translated, it gives CASSATLGEQFF.

The chain is built from TRBV7-9 and TRBJ2-1, with D perhaps TRBD1 or TRBD2 (5 bases each). Germline CDR1 SEHNR, CDR2 FQNEAQ (reference sequence). This CDR3 comprises 18 residues. V shed 6 bases and J shed 7 bases, with 28 bases lying between them. CDR3 region: CASRFGGPLRISGNEQFF. The CDR3, as DNA: TGTGCCAGCAGGTTTGGGGGTCCCTTAAGAATATCCGGAAATGAGCAGTTCTTC.

This sequence joins TRBV5-1 and TRBJ2-7, with TRBD2 as a possible D gene (5 bases). Looked up from germline, CDR1 is SGHRS and CDR2 is YFSETQ. CDR3 length equals 15 residues. V lost 2 bases and J lost 2, with 14 bases in between. This CDR3 reads CASSLVAHGAYEQYF. The DNA for the CDR3 is TGCGCCAGCAGCTTAGTCGCCCACGGGGCCTACGAGCAGTACTTC. Filled out from reference TRBV5-1 and TRBJ2-7, the complete variable domain reads KAGVTQTPRYLIKTRGQQVTLSCSPISGHRSVSWYQQTPGQGLQFLFEYFSETQRNKGNFPGRFSGRQFSNSRSEMNVSTLELGDSALYLCASSLVAHGAYEQYFGPGTRLTVT.

The gene calls are TRBV27 and TRBJ1-2, with 8 nucleotides matching TRBD1. The CDR3 contains 14 residues. The germline CDR1 and CDR2 sequences are MNHEY and SMNVEV (reference sequence). V was pared by 5 bases and J by 5 bases, with 7 bases of the junction left unmatched. CDR3 nucleotide sequence: TGTGCCAGCAGTAGAGACAGGGGAGGTTATGGCTACACCTTC. Amino acids: CASSRDRGGYGYTF.

V is TRBV7-9 and J is TRBJ2-5; D tentatively reads TRBD1 or TRBD2 (6 bases each). V was shortened by 7 bases and J by 2 bases, with 20 bases between the two germline ends. This CDR3 has 16 amino acids. In germline, CDR1 is SEHNR, CDR2 FQNEAQ (reference sequence). DNA of the CDR3: TGTGCCAGCATCGGGGGCAGCAGGACGCGACAAGAGACCCAGTACTTC. Protein product: CASIGGSRTRQETQYF.

To note about this clone: This sample also contains other DNA sequences that code for the same CDR3. V usage is TRBV7-3 and J usage is TRBJ2-5, with TRBD2 matching 8 bases. CDR1 and CDR2 (germline): SGHTA, FQGTGA. The CDR3 runs 13 residues. Trimming removed 5 bases from V and 7 bases from J; junction bases left unmatched: 6. The CDR3 protein is CASSDSRGGTQYF. In DNA, the CDR3 is TGTGCCAGCAGCGATTCACGGGGGGGGACCCAGTACTTC.

V gene TRBV7-6 combines with J gene TRBJ1-4, with D perhaps TRBD1 (5 bases). The CDR3 is made up of 15 amino acids. V was pared by 6 bases and J by 8 bases, with 19 bases between. In germline, CDR1 is SGHVS, CDR2 FNYEAQ. The CDR3 here is CASRADGADWEKLFF. Here the CDR3 DNA reads TGTGCCAGCAGGGCGGATGGGGCCGACTGGGAAAAACTGTTTTTT.

The chain links TRBV7-3 to TRBJ2-3; TRBD1 aligns across 7 bases. The CDR3 is 12 amino acids. CDR1 and CDR2 (germline): SGHTA, FQGTGA. The ends lost 3 bases at V and 9 bases at J; junction bases unmatched: 3. The CDR3 loop reads CASSLTTGTQYF. The CDR3 nucleotides read TGTGCCAGCAGCTTGACGACAGGGACGCAGTATTTT.

The genes are TRBV18 and TRBJ1-1, with unresolved D. Between the trimmed V and J ends, which lost 2 bases and 1 base, there was a span of 11 bases. Germline assignment: CDR1 KGHSH and CDR2 LQKENI. The CDR3 length is 15 residues. The CDR3 sequence is CASSPGRHKNTEAFF. CDR3 nucleotides: TGTGCCAGCTCACCAGGCAGACACAAGAACACTGAAGCTTTCTTT.

In the case of this clone: A far larger clone is only one base removed, so a read error is likely. This chain connects TRBV9 to TRBJ2-7; the match to TRBD2 covers 13 bases. The CDR3 contains 17 residues. Germline CDR1 SGDLS, CDR2 YYNGEE. The CDR3 loop is CASSVGTSGSSSYEQCF. CDR3 DNA: TGTGCCAGCAGCGTAGGGACTAGCGGGAGTAGCTCCTACGAGCAGTGCTTC.

The rearrangement joins TRBV28 to TRBJ2-4; D is possibly TRBD1 (6 bases). V lost 2 bases, J lost 7 bases, and 12 bases lay in between. The germline gives CDR1 MDHEN, CDR2 SYDVKM. The CDR3 length is 14 residues. The CDR3 loop reads CASSLGGTMNIQYF. DNA for the CDR3: TGTGCCAGCAGTTTAGGTGGGACAATGAACATTCAGTACTTC.

This clone was found once. The CDR3 sequence: CASSQAGQILSYEQYF. Here the CDR3 DNA reads TGCGCCAGCAGCCAAGCAGGACAGATTCTTTCCTACGAGCAGTACTTC. The gene calls are TRBV4-1 and TRBJ2-7, with a possible D match to TRBD1 (6 bases). The CDR3 length is 16 residues. Germline V lookup: CDR1 MGHRA, CDR2 YSYEKL. V was shortened by 1 base and J by 1 base, with 14 bases between the two germline ends.

V gene TRBV27 combines with J gene TRBJ2-2; D unresolved. The germline CDR1 and CDR2 sequences are MNHEY and SMNVEV (reference sequence). The V and J ends lost 5 bases and 3 bases respectively, with 19 bases between them. The CDR3 consists of 17 residues. The chain's CDR3 is CASSPPGISWDTGELFF. The CDR3 nucleotides are TGTGCCAGCAGTCCCCCGGGCATATCGTGGGACACCGGGGAGCTGTTTTTT.